The next 26 T cell receptor beta chains were all read from a single sample in a study of CD8+ T cells in alopecia areata. The treatment here: oral pan-JAK inhibitor, 5-10 mg twice daily. Sequencing used cDNA as its template, made by extracting RNA and reverse transcribing it. Using immunoSEQ multiplex PCR, the repertoire was profiled, and TCRdb retains in-frame clones only, with some absent. The table has about 97,000 clones, about three fifths seen once. Sequencing was performed on CD8+ T cells sorted from blood, taken between weeks 55 and 65, from a patient treated with tofacitinib. These receptor sequences come from a human donor with alopecia areata.

The chain uses TRBV5-6 and TRBJ1-6; D remains unclear. In germline, CDR1 is SGHDT, CDR2 YYEEEE. The CDR3 has 19 amino acids. V was clipped by 0 bases and J by 2 bases, with 18 bases between them. DNA of the CDR3: TGTGCCAGCAGCTTGGGTCGAGACCCCCGGACTCCCTATAATTCACCCCTCCACTTT. Encoded protein: CASSLGRDPRTPYNSPLHF.

The DNA for the CDR3 is TGTGCCAGCAGCATCGGGGGGGCTGAAGCTTTCTTT. It encodes CASSIGGAEAFF. V is TRBV7-8 and J is TRBJ1-1; D perhaps matches TRBD1 (5 bases). The germline V gene has CDR1 SGHVS and CDR2 FQNEAQ. The CDR3 contains 12 residues. V lost 5 bases, J lost 6 bases, and 10 bases lay in between.

The V and J genes are TRBV4-3 and TRBJ1-5, with D uncertain. Germline V lookup: CDR1 LGHNA, CDR2 YSLEER. V dropped 4 bases and J dropped 0 bases, with 10 bases sitting between them. CDR3 length: 15 amino acids. The CDR3 DNA reads TGCGCCAGCAGCCGAGCACACAGTAGCAATCAGCCCCAGCATTTT. It is translated as CASSRAHSSNQPQHF.

V gene TRBV4-2 combines with J gene TRBJ2-7; 11 bases are shared with TRBD2. Germline values: CDR1 LGHNA, CDR2 YNFKEQ. V lost 3 bases, J lost 1 base, and 20 bases stayed unmatched. This CDR3 is 21 amino acids long. Here the CDR3 DNA reads TGTGCCAGCAGCCACCCCGAGGCCGTAGCGGGGGGGCCATTCCCTTCCTACGAGCAGTACTTC. Amino acids: CASSHPEAVAGGPFPSYEQYF.

This clone has just a few counts. The chain joins TRBV13 to TRBJ2-1, with 8 bases that match TRBD2. CDR3 length equals 17 residues. Per germline, CDR1 PRHDT and CDR2 FYEKMQ (reference sequence). The ends lost 4 bases at V and 4 bases at J; junction bases unmatched: 12. The CDR3 loop reads CASSSHGELAVYNEQFF. CDR3 DNA: TGTGCCAGCAGCTCCCATGGGGAACTAGCGGTATACAATGAGCAGTTCTTC.

The chain recombines TRBV15 with TRBJ2-5; D might be TRBD2 (6 bases). The CDR3 has 14 amino acids. Between the trimmed V and J ends, which lost 4 bases and 1 base, there was a span of 10 bases. Germline CDR1 is LNHNV and CDR2 is YYDKDF (reference sequence). In DNA form, the CDR3 reads TGTGCCACCAGCACCCCAGCGGGCCAAGAGACCCAGTACTTC. Its translation: CATSTPAGQETQYF.

This clone came up a few times. The chain couples TRBV7-9 to TRBJ2-5; weak D call: TRBD1 (6 bases). The CDR3 has 16 residues. Trimming cost V 5 bases and J 5 bases, with 21 bases left between them. Per germline, CDR1 SEHNR and CDR2 FQNEAQ (reference sequence). The DNA for the CDR3 is TGTGCCAGCAGCAACGCCAGGGGTCTCCGTGGGGAGACCCAGTACTTC. It is translated as CASSNARGLRGETQYF.

The chain links TRBV5-6 to TRBJ1-2, with 7 bases identical to TRBD1. The CDR3 has 14 residues. V lost 4 bases and J lost 6; bases outside the gene matches: 9. Germline V CDR1 and CDR2: SGHDT, YYEEEE. CDR3: CASSTGTAYNGYTF. The CDR3 bases are TGTGCCAGCAGCACCGGGACAGCTTATAATGGCTACACCTTC.

This chain links TRBV7-8 with TRBJ2-1; D remains unclear. Germline V gene lookup returns CDR1 SGHVS and CDR2 FQNEAQ. Trimming removed 6 bases at V and 6 bases at J, with 12 bases between. This CDR3 spans 13 amino acids. The CDR3 DNA follows: TGTGCCAGCAGTATATCAGGTGGCAATGAGCAGTTCTTC. Residues: CASSISGGNEQFF.

The V and J genes are TRBV6-5 and TRBJ2-1, with D perhaps matching TRBD1 (6 bases). The V and J ends lost 5 bases and 3 bases respectively, with 8 bases between them. This CDR3 contains 13 residues. In germline, CDR1 is MNHEY, CDR2 SVGAGI. The CDR3 here is CASSEDSYNEQFF. The DNA of the CDR3 is TGTGCCAGCAGTGAGGACAGCTACAATGAGCAGTTCTTC.

The chain links TRBV6-5 to TRBJ1-5; no clear D. CDR1 MNHEY and CDR2 SVGAGI come from the germline V gene. CDR3 size: 15 residues. V shed 6 bases and J shed 1 base, with 13 bases lying between them. CDR3 DNA sequence: TGTGCCAGCAGCCAAAATCGGGGAAGCAATCAGCCCCAGCATTTT. Residues: CASSQNRGSNQPQHF.

In its sample, this clone was seen a few times. The chain has TRBV6-5 and TRBJ2-1, with a possible D match to TRBD1 (6 bases). The germline V gene encodes CDR1 MNHEY and CDR2 SVGAGI. V lost 7 bases to trimming and J lost 0 bases, with 13 bases between them. The CDR3 is made up of 15 amino acids. In DNA, the CDR3 is TGTGCCAGCACCCCCCCGGACAGCTCCTACAATGAGCAGTTCTTC. Residues: CASTPPDSSYNEQFF.

This clone was observed a handful of times. This chain joins TRBV6-5 and TRBJ2-7; TRBD1 matches at 7 bases. Per the germline V gene, CDR1 is MNHEY and CDR2 is SVGAGI. Trimming removed 4 bases from V and 3 bases from J; junction bases left unmatched: 3. This CDR3 region has 13 residues. In DNA, the CDR3 is TGTGCCAGCAGTTTGCCAGGGGGCTACGAGCAGTACTTC. Translated, it gives CASSLPGGYEQYF.

This rearrangement joins TRBV2 to TRBJ2-7, with TRBD2 as a possible D gene (5 bases). V was cut by 7 bases and J by 7 bases, with 14 bases left in between. This CDR3 spans 12 amino acids. CDR1 SNHLY and CDR2 FYNNEI come from the germline V gene. The CDR3 spells CASKGRGGEQYF. The CDR3 DNA is TGTGCCAGCAAAGGCCGAGGCGGGGAGCAGTACTTC.

The chain carries TRBV7-6 and TRBJ1-1; no firm D call. V was pared by 3 bases and J by 7 bases, with 12 bases between. There are 13 residues in the CDR3. Germline V gives CDR1 SGHVS, CDR2 FNYEAQ. The CDR3 here is CASSLKLTDEAFF. The CDR3 DNA reads TGTGCCAGCAGCTTGAAGCTCACAGATGAAGCTTTCTTT. Full variable domain (rest looked up from reference TRBV7-6 and TRBJ1-1): GAGVSQSPRYKVTKRGQDVALRCDPISGHVSLYWYRQALGQGPEFLTYFNYEAQQDKSGLPNDRFSAERPEGSISTLTIQRTEQRDSAMYRCASSLKLTDEAFFGQGTRLTVV.

This clone was counted a single time. The genes are TRBV7-9 and TRBJ1-1, with D possibly being TRBD1 (5 bases). The CDR3 runs 16 residues. The V gene's germline CDR1 is SEHNR and CDR2 FQNEAQ (reference sequence). V was pared by 5 bases and J by 1 base, with 17 bases between. The CDR3 nucleotides read TGTGCCAGCAGCACCCGAGGTAGGGGCGAGAACACTGAAGCTTTCTTT. Translated: CASSTRGRGENTEAFF.

The chain joins TRBV15 to TRBJ2-3, with a weak D call TRBD2 (7 bases). The CDR3 runs to 16 residues. Looked up from germline, CDR1 is LNHNV and CDR2 is YYDKDF (reference sequence). V was pared by 1 base and J by 2 bases, with 13 bases between. The CDR3 nucleotides read TGTGCCACCAGCAGAGCTTGGCGGGGGCCCACAGATACGCAGTATTTT. Translation gives CATSRAWRGPTDTQYF.

The chain joins TRBV7-9 to TRBJ1-4; perhaps TRBD1 as D (6 bases). CDR1 is SEHNR, CDR2 FQNEAQ, per germline (reference sequence). Trimming left V 6 bases short and J 4 bases short, with 15 bases between. The CDR3 extends over 15 amino acids. The CDR3 is CASSYPDRNNEKLFF. CDR3 DNA sequence: TGTGCCAGCAGTTACCCGGACAGAAATAATGAAAAACTGTTTTTT.

V and J are TRBV6-1 and TRBJ1-1; possibly TRBD1 for D (5 bases). CDR1 and CDR2 from the germline V gene are MNHNS and SASEGT. Trimming removed 1 base from V and 4 bases from J, with 13 bases in between. This CDR3 contains 15 residues. The CDR3 region is CASSEGRAEGTEAFF. The CDR3 nucleotides are TGTGCCAGCAGTGAAGGCAGGGCGGAGGGCACTGAAGCTTTCTTT.

The CDR3 loop reads CASRRRGGDYNSPLHF. As DNA, the CDR3 is TGTGCCAGCAGACGGAGAGGGGGAGACTATAATTCACCCCTCCACTTT. V and J are TRBV7-2 and TRBJ1-6, with D perhaps matching TRBD1 (6 bases). There are 16 residues in the CDR3. CDR1 is SGHTA, CDR2 FQGNSA, per germline. The V gene lost 6 bases and the J gene lost 3 bases, with 15 bases spanning the gap. Combining the CDR3 with reference TRBV7-2 and TRBJ1-6 gives the whole variable domain GAGVSQSPSNKVTEKGKDVELRCDPISGHTALYWYRQSLGQGLEFLIYFQGNSAPDKSGLPSDRFSAERTGGSVSTLTIQRTQQEDSAVYLCASRRRGGDYNSPLHFGNGTRLTVT.

This clone came up once. The chain is built from TRBV9 and TRBJ1-6; 7 positions match TRBD1. With 0 bases clipped from V and 7 bases from J, the junction kept 7 bases outside the gene matches. Germline CDR1 reads SGDLS; CDR2 reads YYNGEE. The CDR3 is 16 residues long. CDR3 nucleotide sequence: TGTGCCAGCAGCGTAGGAGGACAGGCTGGAAATTCACCCCTCCACTTT. Protein product: CASSVGGQAGNSPLHF. Full variable domain (outside the CDR3, taken from reference TRBV9 and TRBJ1-6): DSGVTQTPKHLITATGQRVTLRCSPRSGDLSVYWYQQSLDQGLQFLIQYYNGEERAKGNILERFSAQQFPDLHSELNLSSLELGDSALYFCASSVGGQAGNSPLHFGNGTRLTVT.

In this sample, this clone turned up a few times. J is TRBJ2-5 and V is TRBV12-5; D is ambiguous. The CDR3 is 11 amino acids. CDR1 and CDR2 from the germline V gene are LGHNT and FRNRAP. V shed 5 bases and J shed 7 bases, with 8 bases lying between them. Here the CDR3 reads CASGPGGTQYF. CDR3 coding DNA: TGTGCTAGTGGTCCCGGTGGGACCCAGTACTTC.

The chain has TRBV7-2 and TRBJ2-1; TRBD2 might be the D (5 bases). The CDR3 extends over 16 amino acids. Trimming took 5 bases from V and 0 from J, leaving 14 bases between them. Germline CDR1 reads SGHTA; CDR2 reads FQGNSA. CDR3 DNA sequence: TGTGCCAGCAGCCCAGCGGACTTGAGCTCCTACAATGAGCAGTTCTTC. Its translation is CASSPADLSSYNEQFF. The full variable domain, rest sourced from reference TRBV7-2 and TRBJ2-1, is GAGVSQSPSNKVTEKGKDVELRCDPISGHTALYWYRQSLGQGLEFLIYFQGNSAPDKSGLPSDRFSAERTGGSVSTLTIQRTQQEDSAVYLCASSPADLSSYNEQFFGPGTRLTVL.

V and J are TRBV27 and TRBJ2-1; D not certain. V was shortened by 3 bases and J by 0 bases, with 3 bases between the two germline ends. The CDR3 sequence is 13 residues long. Germline V gives CDR1 MNHEY, CDR2 SMNVEV (reference sequence). The DNA for the CDR3 is TGTGCCAGCAGTTTGAGCTCCTACAATGAGCAGTTCTTC. This gives the protein CASSLSSYNEQFF.

This clone is a singleton in its sample. The chain links TRBV19 to TRBJ1-5; 7 bases align to TRBD1. Germline V gives CDR1 LNHDA, CDR2 SQIVND (reference sequence). The V gene end was trimmed by 6 bases and the J gene end by 0 bases; junction bases not matched to a gene: 5. This CDR3 region has 15 residues. CDR3 nucleotide sequence: TGTGCCAGTAGCACTCGGACAGGTAGCAATCAGCCCCAGCATTTT. This codes for CASSTRTGSNQPQHF.

The chain couples TRBV5-6 to TRBJ1-5, with D perhaps TRBD1 (5 bases). CDR1 is SGHDT and CDR2 is YYEEEE in the germline V gene. V was trimmed by 3 bases and J by 7 bases, leaving 8 bases between them. The CDR3 consists of 12 residues. The CDR3 DNA reads TGTGCCAGCAGCTCGGGACCCCAGCCCCAGCATTTT. Translating it yields CASSSGPQPQHF.